The text below deals with one T cell receptor beta chain. This sample was taken from a study of blood T cell repertoires in COVID-19. Authors' methods: Cell counts per sample came from amplifying reference gene primers. Clones were read by immunoSEQ multiplex PCR, and TCRdb kept only the in-frame ones, dropping some. V and J calls and clone size are copied from that table; D and trimming were computed from the DNA. The data show under 250,000 clones, approximately 84% seen once. This CDR3 contains 13 residues. The germline V and J ends were trimmed by 6 bases and 0 bases, with 11 bases remaining between them. Per germline, CDR1 SQVTM and CDR2 ANQGSEA.

The sequenced sample was peripheral blood. This chain joins TRBV29-1 and TRBJ1-1, with TRBD1 as a possible D gene (5 bases). This clonotype was sampled from a man aged 50 to 59 with COVID-19, enrolled during active disease. This chain's CDR3 is CSVKTDLNTEAFF. CDR3 sequence (DNA): TGCAGCGTGAAGACAGACCTGAACACTGAAGCTTTCTTT.